A selection of T cell receptor beta chains follows, all from one sample in a study of regulatory T cells. Only in-frame clones appear in the TCRdb table, and some are missing; sequencing was by immunoSEQ multiplex PCR. The data show 25,000 to 30,000 clones, roughly 90% seen once. The sample taken for sequencing was conventional CD4+ T cells sorted from blood. Receptors originate from a person aged 18 to 30 with CD3G deficiency. Both conserved end residues are part of each CDR3. The order of the fields is D gene, V gene, J gene, clone size, CDR3 DNA, CDR3 protein. D genes are given only for firm matches. Only some rows state a clone size, as once, few, many or a class for expanded clones.

d_gene: TRBD2; v_gene: TRBV7-9; j_gene: TRBJ2-5; abundance: -; CDR3nt: TGTGCCAGCAGCCTATCGAGCGGGAGGGCCAAGGAGACCCAGTACTTC; CDR3aa: CASSLSSGRAKETQYF
d_gene: -; v_gene: TRBV5-4; j_gene: TRBJ2-5; abundance: once; CDR3nt: TGTGCCAGCAGCTTGGCGTCAGGGTCACAAGAGACCCAGTACTTC; CDR3aa: CASSLASGSQETQYF
d_gene: -; v_gene: TRBV2; j_gene: TRBJ1-3; abundance: -; CDR3nt: TGTGCCAACCGGCCCTCTGGAAACACCATATATTTT; CDR3aa: CANRPSGNTIYF
d_gene: -; v_gene: TRBV5-1; j_gene: TRBJ1-1; abundance: -; CDR3nt: TGCGCCAGCAGTCCAATGGGCGTAACGAACACTGAAGCTTTCTTT; CDR3aa: CASSPMGVTNTEAFF
d_gene: TRBD1; v_gene: TRBV28; j_gene: TRBJ2-7; abundance: -; CDR3nt: TGTGCCAGCAGCCGGGACAGGGGTTTTGCGCAGTACTTC; CDR3aa: CASSRDRGFAQYF
d_gene: -; v_gene: TRBV7-8; j_gene: TRBJ2-3; abundance: -; CDR3nt: TGTGCCAGCAGCTTAGTGGGGTCCAGCACAGATACGCAGTATTTT; CDR3aa: CASSLVGSSTDTQYF
d_gene: -; v_gene: TRBV6-6; j_gene: TRBJ2-5; abundance: -; CDR3nt: TGTGCCAGCAGTTACTCGGGAAGGGAGACCCAGTACTTC; CDR3aa: CASSYSGRETQYF
d_gene: -; v_gene: TRBV7-9; j_gene: TRBJ2-2; abundance: -; CDR3nt: TGTGCCAGCAGCTTAGCGAGGCTAGCGACCGGGGAGCTGTTTTTT; CDR3aa: CASSLARLATGELFF
d_gene: TRBD1; v_gene: TRBV11-2; j_gene: TRBJ2-2; abundance: -; CDR3nt: TGTGCCAGCAGCTACGGTGGGGACAGGGCCGGGGAGCTGTTTTTT; CDR3aa: CASSYGGDRAGELFF
d_gene: TRBD1; v_gene: TRBV10-3; j_gene: TRBJ1-5; abundance: -; CDR3nt: TGTGCCATCAGTGTTTTAAAACAGGGGGCGTTAAGAAATCAGCCCCAGCATTTT; CDR3aa: CAISVLKQGALRNQPQHF
d_gene: -; v_gene: TRBV7-9; j_gene: TRBJ2-1; abundance: -; CDR3nt: TGTGCCAGCAGCAACTCCCTCAATGAGCAGTTCTTC; CDR3aa: CASSNSLNEQFF
d_gene: -; v_gene: TRBV5-6; j_gene: TRBJ2-3; abundance: -; CDR3nt: TGTGCCAGCAGCGCACATACTCGAAGAGATACGCAGTATTTT; CDR3aa: CASSAHTRRDTQYF
d_gene: -; v_gene: TRBV6-1; j_gene: TRBJ2-1; abundance: -; CDR3nt: TGTGCCAGCAGTGATAGGCAAGTCGGGAGACGATGGAATGAGCAGTTCTTC; CDR3aa: CASSDRQVGRRWNEQFF
d_gene: -; v_gene: TRBV6-6; j_gene: TRBJ2-3; abundance: once; CDR3nt: TGTGCCAGCAGTCGATTCCCCGATACGCAGTATTTT; CDR3aa: CASSRFPDTQYF
d_gene: -; v_gene: TRBV7-9; j_gene: TRBJ2-1; abundance: -; CDR3nt: TGTGCCAGCAGCCCCGATGCGGGACACAACAATGAGCAGTTCTTC; CDR3aa: CASSPDAGHNNEQFF
d_gene: -; v_gene: TRBV5-1; j_gene: TRBJ2-2; abundance: -; CDR3nt: TGCGCCAGCAGCTCCTCCGGGAGTGGCGGGGAGCTGTTTTTT; CDR3aa: CASSSSGSGGELFF
d_gene: -; v_gene: TRBV18; j_gene: TRBJ2-4; abundance: -; CDR3nt: TGTGCCAGCTCACCACCGGGAGCCAAAAACATTCAGTACTTC; CDR3aa: CASSPPGAKNIQYF
d_gene: TRBD1; v_gene: TRBV9; j_gene: TRBJ1-1; abundance: -; CDR3nt: TGTGCCAGCAGCCCCAGACAGGGTATGGCTGAAGCTTTCTTT; CDR3aa: CASSPRQGMAEAFF
d_gene: -; v_gene: TRBV28; j_gene: TRBJ2-7; abundance: -; CDR3nt: TGTGCCAGCAGTTCCCAGGGTTTTGTGCAGTACTTC; CDR3aa: CASSSQGFVQYF
d_gene: -; v_gene: TRBV7-9; j_gene: TRBJ2-3; abundance: -; CDR3nt: TGTGCCAGCAGCTTAGGAGGGAGCAGGACAGATACGCAGTATTTT; CDR3aa: CASSLGGSRTDTQYF
d_gene: -; v_gene: TRBV6-1; j_gene: TRBJ1-2; abundance: -; CDR3nt: TGTGCCAGCAGTGAGGGACTTCATGGCTACACCTTC; CDR3aa: CASSEGLHGYTF
d_gene: -; v_gene: TRBV5-1; j_gene: TRBJ1-1; abundance: -; CDR3nt: TGCGCCAGCAGTTACCTGAGTGACCCGAACACTGAAGCTTTCTTT; CDR3aa: CASSYLSDPNTEAFF
d_gene: -; v_gene: TRBV7-8; j_gene: TRBJ2-5; abundance: -; CDR3nt: TGTGCCAGCCCTGCCGACCGGGAGAGGGAGACCCAGTACTTC; CDR3aa: CASPADRERETQYF
d_gene: TRBD1; v_gene: TRBV7-9; j_gene: TRBJ1-1; abundance: few; CDR3nt: TGTGCCAGCAGCTTAGCCGGGACAGGGGAGGGGGACACTGAAGCTTTCTTT; CDR3aa: CASSLAGTGEGDTEAFF
d_gene: -; v_gene: TRBV28; j_gene: TRBJ2-5; abundance: -; CDR3nt: TGTGCCAGCAGTTTTCGGGGACTGGGCGGAGAGACCCAGTACTTC; CDR3aa: CASSFRGLGGETQYF
d_gene: TRBD1; v_gene: TRBV7-9; j_gene: TRBJ2-1; abundance: -; CDR3nt: TGTGCCAGCAGCCCCGTCTCCGGGACAGGGAGGCCCAATGAGCAGTTCTTC; CDR3aa: CASSPVSGTGRPNEQFF
d_gene: TRBD2; v_gene: TRBV27; j_gene: TRBJ2-5; abundance: -; CDR3nt: TGTGCCAGCAGTTGGACTAGCGGGAGGAGTAAGACCCAGTACTTC; CDR3aa: CASSWTSGRSKTQYF
d_gene: -; v_gene: TRBV21-1; j_gene: TRBJ2-1; abundance: -; CDR3nt: TGTGCCAGCCTCCCCCCGGGAGGAGCCAATGAGCAGTTCTTC; CDR3aa: CASLPPGGANEQFF
d_gene: TRBD2; v_gene: TRBV28; j_gene: TRBJ2-7; abundance: -; CDR3nt: TGTGCCAGCAGTCACGGGAGCTGGGGAGGGGAGCAGTACTTC; CDR3aa: CASSHGSWGGEQYF
d_gene: TRBD1; v_gene: TRBV7-8; j_gene: TRBJ1-4; abundance: -; CDR3nt: TGTGCCAGCAGCTACAGGGGGCTCCCAACTAATGAAAAACTGTTTTTT; CDR3aa: CASSYRGLPTNEKLFF
d_gene: -; v_gene: TRBV7-9; j_gene: TRBJ1-5; abundance: -; CDR3nt: TGTGCCAGCAGCTTAGGTGGTCAGCCCCAGCATTTT; CDR3aa: CASSLGGQPQHF
d_gene: -; v_gene: TRBV6-1; j_gene: TRBJ1-1; abundance: -; CDR3nt: TGTGCCAGCAGCCACAGGGTTAACACTGAAGCTTTCTTT; CDR3aa: CASSHRVNTEAFF
d_gene: -; v_gene: TRBV25-1; j_gene: TRBJ1-5; abundance: few; CDR3nt: TGTGCCAGCCAGGACAGGCCCCAGCATTTT; CDR3aa: CASQDRPQHF
d_gene: -; v_gene: TRBV5-1; j_gene: TRBJ2-2; abundance: few; CDR3nt: TGCGCCAGCAGTCGACGGACTTACACCGGGGAGCTGTTTTTT; CDR3aa: CASSRRTYTGELFF
d_gene: -; v_gene: TRBV5-1; j_gene: TRBJ2-2; abundance: -; CDR3nt: TGCGCCAGCAGTCGTCAGGGTGATCACACCGGGGAGCTGTTTTTT; CDR3aa: CASSRQGDHTGELFF
d_gene: -; v_gene: TRBV5-1; j_gene: TRBJ2-1; abundance: -; CDR3nt: TGCGCCAGCAGCTTAGGGGGGTCCCCTCGGAATGAGCAGTTCTTC; CDR3aa: CASSLGGSPRNEQFF
d_gene: -; v_gene: TRBV9; j_gene: TRBJ1-2; abundance: -; CDR3nt: TGTGCCAGCAGCGTGGCGGGGCAGGCGTATGGCTACACCTTC; CDR3aa: CASSVAGQAYGYTF
d_gene: TRBD2; v_gene: TRBV10-3; j_gene: TRBJ2-2; abundance: -; CDR3nt: TGTGCCATCAGGCGGGGACTAGCGGGGGCGATGGACACCGGGGAGCTGTTTTTT; CDR3aa: CAIRRGLAGAMDTGELFF
d_gene: -; v_gene: TRBV28; j_gene: TRBJ2-7; abundance: -; CDR3nt: TGTGCCAGCAGTTTCGGGAAAAGCGAGCAGTACTTC; CDR3aa: CASSFGKSEQYF
d_gene: -; v_gene: TRBV6-1; j_gene: TRBJ1-2; abundance: -; CDR3nt: TGTGCCAGCAGTGGCGTTCAAGGGACCTATGGCTACACCTTC; CDR3aa: CASSGVQGTYGYTF
d_gene: TRBD2; v_gene: TRBV28; j_gene: TRBJ2-1; abundance: -; CDR3nt: TGTGCCAGCAGGGGGACTAGCGGGAGGAATGAGCAGTTCTTC; CDR3aa: CASRGTSGRNEQFF
d_gene: -; v_gene: TRBV5-4; j_gene: TRBJ1-1; abundance: -; CDR3nt: TGTGCCGCCTCAAGAGGGAACACTGAAGCTTTCTTT; CDR3aa: CAASRGNTEAFF
d_gene: TRBD2; v_gene: TRBV19; j_gene: TRBJ2-1; abundance: -; CDR3nt: TGTGCCAGTAGTGGACTAGCGGGGGGGCCTCACAATGAGCAGTTCTTC; CDR3aa: CASSGLAGGPHNEQFF
d_gene: -; v_gene: TRBV4-3; j_gene: TRBJ2-1; abundance: -; CDR3nt: TGCGCCAGCAGCCCTGTAAGGATGGCAGGAGACCATGAGCAGTTCTTC; CDR3aa: CASSPVRMAGDHEQFF
d_gene: TRBD2; v_gene: TRBV9; j_gene: TRBJ2-7; abundance: once; CDR3nt: TGTGCCAGCAGCCCCCAAGTAGCGGGGCCCTACGAGCAGTACTTC; CDR3aa: CASSPQVAGPYEQYF
d_gene: TRBD1; v_gene: TRBV4-2; j_gene: TRBJ1-1; abundance: -; CDR3nt: TGTGCCAGCAGCCAAGTAGGACAGGCCCACGAAGCTTTCTTT; CDR3aa: CASSQVGQAHEAFF
d_gene: TRBD1; v_gene: TRBV19; j_gene: TRBJ2-4; abundance: -; CDR3nt: TGTGCCAGTAGTTCGACAGGGGCTAAGGGGGCCAAAAACATTCAGTACTTC; CDR3aa: CASSSTGAKGAKNIQYF
d_gene: -; v_gene: TRBV7-2; j_gene: TRBJ1-5; abundance: -; CDR3nt: TGTGCCAGCAGCTTACGGAGCAATCAGCCCCAGCATTTT; CDR3aa: CASSLRSNQPQHF
d_gene: TRBD1; v_gene: TRBV6-1; j_gene: TRBJ2-1; abundance: -; CDR3nt: TGTGCCAGCAGCCGGGACAGGGGTCCCCATGAGCAGTTCTTC; CDR3aa: CASSRDRGPHEQFF
d_gene: -; v_gene: TRBV14; j_gene: TRBJ1-3; abundance: -; CDR3nt: TGTGCCAGCAGCTTCACAGGGACCCGAAACACCATATATTTT; CDR3aa: CASSFTGTRNTIYF
d_gene: TRBD1; v_gene: TRBV19; j_gene: TRBJ1-5; abundance: -; CDR3nt: TGTGCCAGTTCTCCCGCCGGGACAGGTCGGGGACAGCCCCAGCATTTT; CDR3aa: CASSPAGTGRGQPQHF
d_gene: -; v_gene: TRBV19; j_gene: TRBJ1-5; abundance: once; CDR3nt: TGTGCCAGTAGCATCTTAGGAGGGCTTAGCAATCAGCCCCAGCATTTT; CDR3aa: CASSILGGLSNQPQHF